This T cell receptor (beta chain) was identified in a study of cytomegalovirus exposure and HLA in healthy donors. Overall study context: Clustering assigned approximately 79% of the roughly 400 genotyped donors to the Caucasian-associated ancestry cluster. Broader study findings: The classifier was said to identify cytomegalovirus status with high specificity and sensitivity. Analysis performed later found about 18,000 TCR beta sequences associated with HLA alleles at 0.05 false discovery rate. Common viral pathogens (according to a later analysis) appeared linked to several of the most significant clusters.

With respect to this clone: Its cognate antigen is unknown.

V gave up 0 bases and J gave up 5 bases, with 13 bases separating them. The germline V gene encodes CDR1 PRHDT and CDR2 FYEKMQ (reference sequence). The CDR3 extends over 15 amino acids. PCR employed 60 Vbeta and 13 Jbeta primers. Only in-frame clones appear in the TCRdb table, and some are missing; sequencing was by immunoSEQ multiplex PCR. The top ten clones hold roughly a tenth of a sample with 100,000 to 150,000 clones, around four fifths of them seen once. J is TRBJ2-5 and V is TRBV13; possible D gene TRBD1, 8 bases. Sequences were obtained from PBMCs. The source of this sequence is a man aged 25-40 years in good health and CMV-seropositive. CDR3 sequence reads: CASSLGTGEGETQYF. CDR3 coding DNA: TGTGCCAGCAGCTTAGGGACAGGGGAGGGGGAGACCCAGTACTTC.